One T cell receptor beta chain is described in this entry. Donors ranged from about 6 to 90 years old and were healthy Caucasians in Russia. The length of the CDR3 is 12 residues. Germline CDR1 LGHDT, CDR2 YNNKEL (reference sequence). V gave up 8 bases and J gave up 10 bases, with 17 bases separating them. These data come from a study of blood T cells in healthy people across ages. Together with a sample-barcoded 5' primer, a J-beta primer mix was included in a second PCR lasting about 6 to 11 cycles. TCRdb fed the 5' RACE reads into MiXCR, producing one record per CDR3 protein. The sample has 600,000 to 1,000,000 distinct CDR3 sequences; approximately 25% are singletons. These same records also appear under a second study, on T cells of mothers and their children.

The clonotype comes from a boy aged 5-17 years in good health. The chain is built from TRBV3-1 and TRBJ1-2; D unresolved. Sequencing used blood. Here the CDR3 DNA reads TGTGCCAGCTCCCATTTTTCGGACCCCTACACCTTC. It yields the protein CASSHFSDPYTF.